This T cell receptor (beta chain) was sequenced during a study of CD8+ T cells in alopecia areata. Study information: Each of the treated patients was given oral tofacitinib, 5 to 10 mg twice daily, for moderate-to-severe alopecia areata. Severity of treated patients was scored by affected scalp percentage.

From germline, CDR1 is SQVTM and CDR2 ANQGSEA. Germline trimming cut 5 bases from V and 2 bases from J; bases unmatched to any gene: 5. The CDR3 runs to 13 residues. In each case, RNA was isolated and then reverse transcribed into cDNA as the sequencing template. TCRdb's table, derived via immunoSEQ multiplex PCR, lists solely in-frame clones and lacks some. The table has some 200,000 clones, 60% seen once; the top ten hold approximately 3.5%. Treatment meaning: oral pan-JAK inhibitor, 5-10 mg twice daily. Punch biopsies of lesional scalp, plus peripheral blood, were taken from alopecia areata patients. On this clone: Its antigen remains unidentified.

Findings of the study overall: Scalp clonality dropped significantly under tofacitinib, as did expanded CD8+ top-100 clones.

The clonotype originates from a human donor with alopecia areata. The chain couples TRBV29-1 to TRBJ2-7; 8 bases match TRBD1. Material: CD4+ T cells sorted from blood, obtained at week 4, from a patient treated with tofacitinib. CDR3 DNA: TGCAGCGTTCCCACGGACAGGGCCTACGAGCAGTACTTC. It codes for CSVPTDRAYEQYF.